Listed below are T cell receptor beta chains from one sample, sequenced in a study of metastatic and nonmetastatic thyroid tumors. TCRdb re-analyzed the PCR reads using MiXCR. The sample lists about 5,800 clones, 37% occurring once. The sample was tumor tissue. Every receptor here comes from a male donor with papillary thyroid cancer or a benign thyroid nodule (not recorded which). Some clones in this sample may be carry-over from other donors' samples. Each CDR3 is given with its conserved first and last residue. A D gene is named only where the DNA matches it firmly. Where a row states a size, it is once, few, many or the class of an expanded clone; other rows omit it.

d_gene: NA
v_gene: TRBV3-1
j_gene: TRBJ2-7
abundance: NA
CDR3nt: TGTGCCAGCAGCCAAGATCTAGGACTCCCCGACTTC
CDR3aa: CASSQDLGLPDF

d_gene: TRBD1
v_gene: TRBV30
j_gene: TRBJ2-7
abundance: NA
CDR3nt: TGTGCCTGGAGTGCTAACGACAGGGCTGGGGACGAGCAGTACTTC
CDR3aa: CAWSANDRAGDEQYF

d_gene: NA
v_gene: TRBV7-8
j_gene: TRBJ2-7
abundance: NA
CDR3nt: TGTGCCAGCAGCTTCCAGGATTCGGGAGAGCAGTACTTC
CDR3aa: CASSFQDSGEQYF

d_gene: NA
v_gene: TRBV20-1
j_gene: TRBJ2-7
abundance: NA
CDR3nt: TGCAGTGCTGATGCAGGGGACGAGCAGTACTTC
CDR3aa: CSADAGDEQYF

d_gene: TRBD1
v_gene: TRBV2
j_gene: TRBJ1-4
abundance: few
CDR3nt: TGTGCCAGCAGTGAAGGGACAGGGCTGGAAAAACTGTTTTTT
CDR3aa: CASSEGTGLEKLFF

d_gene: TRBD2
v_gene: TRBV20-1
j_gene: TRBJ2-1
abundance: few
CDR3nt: TGCAGTCTCGAGGGGTCTAGCGGGGATCGCCGAAATGAGCAGTTCTTC
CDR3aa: CSLEGSSGDRRNEQFF

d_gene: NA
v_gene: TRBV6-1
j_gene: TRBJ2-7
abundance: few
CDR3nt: TGTGCCAGCAGTGGAACTATCCCCTCCTACGAGCAGTACTTC
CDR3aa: CASSGTIPSYEQYF

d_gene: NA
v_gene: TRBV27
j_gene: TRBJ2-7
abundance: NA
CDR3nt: TGTGCCAGCGCGGGCGGCACCAGCTCCTACGAGCAGTACTTC
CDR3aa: CASAGGTSSYEQYF

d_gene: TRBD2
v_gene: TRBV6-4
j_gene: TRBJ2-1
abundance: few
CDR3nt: TGTGCCAGCAGTGATTCTCCCGGGACTAGCTCGAATGAGCAGTTCTTC
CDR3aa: CASSDSPGTSSNEQFF

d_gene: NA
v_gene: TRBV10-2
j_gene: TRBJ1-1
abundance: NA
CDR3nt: TGCGCCAGCAGCGGATTGAACACTGAAGCTTTCTTT
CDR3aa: CASSGLNTEAFF

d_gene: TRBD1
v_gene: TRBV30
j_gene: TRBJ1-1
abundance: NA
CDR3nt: TGTGCCTGGAGTCCAACAGGGGGGACTGAAGCTTTCTTT
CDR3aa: CAWSPTGGTEAFF

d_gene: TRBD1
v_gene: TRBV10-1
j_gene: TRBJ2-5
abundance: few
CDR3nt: TGCGCCAGCAACCCCGGGACAGGGGAGACCCAGTACTTC
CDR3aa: CASNPGTGETQYF

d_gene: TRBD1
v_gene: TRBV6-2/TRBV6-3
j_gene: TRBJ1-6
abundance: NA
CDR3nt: TGTGCCAGCAGTTACTCCAGGGGGCGAAGGAATTCACCCCTCCACTTT
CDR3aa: CASSYSRGRRNSPLHF

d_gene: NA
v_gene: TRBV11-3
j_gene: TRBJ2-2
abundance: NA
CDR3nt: TGTGCCAGCAGCTTTATGAACACCGGGGAGCTGTTTTTT
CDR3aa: CASSFMNTGELFF

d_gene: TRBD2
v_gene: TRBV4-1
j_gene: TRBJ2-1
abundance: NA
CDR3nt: TGCGCCAGCAGCCACCCCGGGACTAGCTCCTACAATGAGCAGTTCTTC
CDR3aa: CASSHPGTSSYNEQFF

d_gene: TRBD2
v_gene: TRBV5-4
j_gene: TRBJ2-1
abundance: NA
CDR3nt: TGTGCCAGCAGCGTGACTAGCGGGACACCTAGGTGGGGCTCCTACAATGAGCAGTTCTTC
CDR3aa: CASSVTSGTPRWGSYNEQFF

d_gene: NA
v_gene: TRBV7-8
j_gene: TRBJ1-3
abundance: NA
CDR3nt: TGTGCCAGCAGCTTAGGGGGCCGGGGAGTATCTGGAAACACCATATATTTT
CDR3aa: CASSLGGRGVSGNTIYF

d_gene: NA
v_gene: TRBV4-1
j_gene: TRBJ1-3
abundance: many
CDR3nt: TGCGCCAGCAGCCCCAGTAGCTCTGGAAACACCATATATTTT
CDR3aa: CASSPSSSGNTIYF

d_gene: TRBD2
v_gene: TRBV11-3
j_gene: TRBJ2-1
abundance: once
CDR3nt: TGTGCCAGCAGCTTAGGAGGTAGCGGGACACCCGTAAGCTCCTACAATGAGCAGTTCTTC
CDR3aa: CASSLGGSGTPVSSYNEQFF

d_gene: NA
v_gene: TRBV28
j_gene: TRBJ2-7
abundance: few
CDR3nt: TGTGCCAGCAGGCGAGGGCCTGCCTACGAGCAGTACTTC
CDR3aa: CASRRGPAYEQYF